These 31 T cell receptor beta chains originate from one sample sequenced in a study of shared clonotypes between healthy human individuals. TCRdb's copy holds only in-frame clones and misses some; the assay was immunoSEQ multiplex PCR. The table lists around 980,000 clones, around 82% of them singletons. Sequenced material: memory CD4+ T cells from PBMCs. Subset here: CD45RA-negative fraction. Receptor source: a man in his late teens or twenties in good health. Some clones in this sample may be carry-over from other donors' samples.

Comments on this clone: Other DNA sequences from this sample encode an identical CDR3 as well. J is TRBJ2-7 and V is TRBV5-4; 7 bases match TRBD2. The CDR3 has 14 amino acids. V trimming: 1 base; J trimming: 0 bases; junction bases outside the gene matches: 1. Germline V gives CDR1 SGHNT, CDR2 YYREEE (reference sequence). CDR3 loop: CASSLTSASYEQYF. In DNA, the CDR3 is TGTGCCAGCAGCTTGACTAGCGCCTCCTACGAGCAGTACTTC.

As regards this clone: At the DNA level, this CDR3 is encoded by other sequences in the same sample as well. V is TRBV5-1 and J is TRBJ1-5; D not certain. The ends were cut back, 0 bases at V and 0 bases at J, with 7 bases in the middle. Germline loops: CDR1 SGHRS, CDR2 YFSETQ. The CDR3 runs 15 residues. CDR3 DNA: TGCGCCAGCAGCTTGGGGGGTGATAGCAATCAGCCCCAGCATTTT. This translates into CASSLGGDSNQPQHF.

The CDR3 DNA is TGTGCCAGCAGCTTAGTGCGGCTAGCGACCTCCTACGAGCAGTACTTC. Translating gives CASSLVRLATSYEQYF. This rearrangement joins TRBV7-2 to TRBJ2-7; possibly TRBD2 for D (6 bases). In germline, CDR1 is SGHTA, CDR2 FQGNSA. The length of the CDR3 is 16 residues. V lost 1 base, J lost 0 bases, and 13 bases lay in between. The variable domain in full, with the rest retrieved from reference TRBV7-2 and TRBJ2-7, is GAGVSQSPSNKVTEKGKDVELRCDPISGHTALYWYRQSLGQGLEFLIYFQGNSAPDKSGLPSDRFSAERTGGSVSTLTIQRTQQEDSAVYLCASSLVRLATSYEQYFGPGTRLTVT.

This chain connects TRBV6-6 to TRBJ1-2; 7 nucleotides line up with TRBD1. The CDR3 runs to 14 residues. The trim removed 4 bases at V and 7 bases at J, leaving 9 bases unmatched. Germline values: CDR1 MNHNY, CDR2 SVGAGI (reference sequence). The CDR3 nucleotides read TGTGCCAGCAGTTTTTCACAGGGGTTTCTTGGCTACACCTTC. Residues: CASSFSQGFLGYTF.

The J gene is TRBJ1-4, the V gene TRBV6-6; weak D call: TRBD1 (5 bases). There are 14 residues in the CDR3. Germline CDR1 reads MNHNY; CDR2 reads SVGAGI (reference sequence). V was trimmed by 3 bases and J by 7 bases, leaving 12 bases between them. Here the CDR3 DNA reads TGTGCCAGCAGTTATGCAGGGACGGCTGAAAAACTGTTTTTT. Translating gives CASSYAGTAEKLFF.

V usage is TRBV7-9 and J usage is TRBJ2-7; D is perhaps TRBD2 (5 bases). V was trimmed by 5 bases and J by 2 bases, leaving 16 bases between them. The CDR3 totals 15 residues. Germline loops: CDR1 SEHNR, CDR2 FQNEAQ (reference sequence). CDR3 coding DNA: TGTGCCAGCAGCCCCCCAAGGACTTCGACCTACGAGCAGTACTTC. Protein sequence: CASSPPRTSTYEQYF. The full variable domain, completed using reference TRBV7-9 and TRBJ2-7, is DTGVSQNPRHKITKRGQNVTFRCDPISEHNRLYWYRQTLGQGPEFLTYFQNEAQLEKSRLLSDRFSAERPKGSFSTLEIQRTEQGDSAMYLCASSPPRTSTYEQYFGPGTRLTVT.

V gene TRBV7-3 combines with J gene TRBJ2-7; no clear D gene. Germline V gene lookup returns CDR1 SGHTA and CDR2 FQGTGA. The CDR3 totals 10 residues. V lost 4 bases, J lost 4 bases, and 2 bases lay in between. CDR3 loop: CASSSYEQYF. Written as DNA, the CDR3 is TGTGCCAGCAGCTCTTACGAGCAGTACTTC.

The J gene is TRBJ2-7, the V gene TRBV29-1; D gene ambiguous. This CDR3 has 11 amino acids. V shed 6 bases and J shed 2 bases, with 8 bases lying between them. Germline V lookup: CDR1 SQVTM, CDR2 ANQGSEA. CDR3 DNA: TGCAGCGTCGGGCCTACCTACGAGCAGTACTTC. Its protein product is CSVGPTYEQYF.

With respect to this clone: A single base is all that separates this from a far larger clone, so a read error is likely. It is likely a read error, because the conserved phenylalanine at the end of the CDR3 is missing. The V gene is TRBV7-8, the J gene TRBJ2-7, with D unclear. This CDR3 has 15 amino acids. Trimming cost V 6 bases and J 2 bases, with 17 bases left between them. CDR1 and CDR2 (germline): SGHVS, FQNEAQ. The CDR3 DNA reads TGTGCCAGCAGTTTCCTCCGCTACTCACCCTACGAGCAGTACCTC. Residues: CASSFLRYSPYEQYL.

The rearrangement links TRBV5-3 to TRBJ2-2, with a weak D call TRBD1 (5 bases). TRBV5-3 is assigned to the ORF class and has an uncertain function. Trimming removed 5 bases from V and 5 bases from J, with 16 bases in between. The CDR3 runs 15 residues. CDR3 protein: CARRTPGWWTGELFF. The CDR3 nucleotides read TGTGCCAGAAGAACCCCAGGGTGGTGGACCGGGGAGCTGTTTTTT.

V and J are TRBV7-6 and TRBJ1-3, with D perhaps matching TRBD1 (6 bases). Trimming pared 1 base from V and 0 bases from J, leaving 10 bases between. Germline values: CDR1 SGHVS, CDR2 FNYEAQ. This CDR3 has 16 residues. The CDR3 loop reads CASSLGQGISGNTIYF. The CDR3 DNA reads TGTGCCAGCAGCTTAGGCCAGGGGATCTCTGGAAACACCATATATTTT.

As for this clone: This may come from a read error, since a much larger clone is one base off. The sample carries other DNA sequences with the same CDR3. This rearrangement joins TRBV5-1 to TRBJ2-5; no reliable D call. In germline, CDR1 is SGHRS, CDR2 YFSETQ. V lost 0 bases and J lost 2, with 5 bases in between. CDR3 length equals 13 residues. The CDR3 sequence is CASSLEGQETQYF. For the CDR3, the DNA is TGCGCCAGCAGCTTGGAAGGGCAAGAGACCCAGTACTTC.

The chain has TRBV19 and TRBJ2-1; D is undetermined. The germline V and J ends were trimmed by 8 bases and 0 bases, with 14 bases remaining between them. CDR3 length: 15 amino acids. Germline-derived CDR1 and CDR2 are LNHDA and SQIVND (reference sequence). The CDR3 reads CASGTTVSSYNEQFF. CDR3 DNA sequence: TGTGCCAGTGGAACTACGGTAAGCTCCTACAATGAGCAGTTCTTC.

This clone was seen a single time. This chain joins TRBV5-5 and TRBJ2-3; 7 positions agree with TRBD2. The trim removed 10 bases at V and 5 bases at J, leaving 10 bases unmatched. The CDR3 consists of 13 residues. Germline V gives CDR1 SGHKS, CDR2 YYEKEE (reference sequence). CDR3 loop: CAAARQRGDTQYF. The CDR3 DNA sequence: TGTGCCGCAGCCCGGCAGCGGGGAGATACGCAGTATTTT.

The J gene is TRBJ1-5, the V gene TRBV2, with D hard to call. The CDR3 length is 14 residues. Trimming removed 0 bases from V and 5 bases from J, with 8 bases in between. The germline CDR1 and CDR2 sequences are SNHLY and FYNNEI. In nucleotides, the CDR3 is TGTGCCAGCAGTGAAGCGCCAGATTATCAGCCCCAGCATTTT. Amino acid sequence: CASSEAPDYQPQHF.

This clone was detected a few times. Other DNA sequences in the sample encode the same CDR3. The chain uses TRBV19 and TRBJ1-5, with D unclear. The CDR3 spans 13 residues. Germline V CDR1 and CDR2: LNHDA, SQIVND (reference sequence). Trimming removed 3 bases from V and 5 bases from J, with 8 bases in between. As DNA, the CDR3 is TGTGCCAGTAGTATTCGGCCAGATCAGCCCCAGCATTTT. Its translation: CASSIRPDQPQHF.

The chain couples TRBV10-2 to TRBJ1-2; TRBD1 is a possible D gene (5 bases). Germline loops: CDR1 WSHSY, CDR2 SAAADI. The CDR3 totals 15 residues. V was cut by 5 bases and J by 6 bases, with 19 bases left in between. The CDR3 region is CASSQGLAPVHGYTF. Here the CDR3 DNA reads TGCGCCAGCAGTCAGGGCCTCGCCCCGGTTCATGGCTACACCTTC.

V gene TRBV5-6 combines with J gene TRBJ1-1; tentatively, D is TRBD1 (5 bases). The CDR3 has 11 residues. CDR1 is SGHDT, CDR2 YYEEEE, per germline. The V gene lost 0 bases and the J gene lost 9 bases, with 6 bases spanning the gap. CDR3 bases: TGTGCCAGCAGCTTGGGACAGCAAGCTTTCTTT. Protein sequence: CASSLGQQAFF.

This clone was seen more than once but under ten times. The rearrangement links TRBV5-1 to TRBJ2-1; tentatively, D is TRBD2 (6 bases). CDR1 is SGHRS, CDR2 YFSETQ, per germline. V was shortened by 3 bases and J by 8 bases, with 15 bases between the two germline ends. This CDR3 is 14 amino acids long. The CDR3 reads CASSSATSYYEQFF. As DNA, the CDR3 is TGCGCCAGCAGCTCCGCGACTAGTTACTATGAGCAGTTCTTC.

This clone has only a few counts. This chain connects TRBV2 to TRBJ1-3, with D uncertain. CDR1 is SNHLY, CDR2 FYNNEI, per germline. V was cut by 3 bases and J by 2 bases, with 5 bases left in between. This CDR3 is built from 13 residues. CDR3 in DNA: TGTGCCAGCAGTGAGTGGGCTGGAAACACCATATATTTT. It yields the protein CASSEWAGNTIYF.

This clone was counted only a few times. In DNA form, the CDR3 reads TGTGCCAGCAGTCCCCGGACAGGGCGGAGTGGCTACACCTTC. This encodes CASSPRTGRSGYTF. The V call is TRBV27, the J call TRBJ1-2; TRBD1 aligns across 8 bases. The CDR3 sequence is 14 residues long. Germline V gene sequence: CDR1 MNHEY, CDR2 SMNVEV (reference sequence). J gave up 7 bases and V 5 bases, and 9 bases lay outside the gene matches.

The chain has TRBV6-6 and TRBJ1-5; D call uncertain. Germline V lookup: CDR1 MNHNY, CDR2 SVGAGI (reference sequence). Trimming removed 0 bases at V and 0 bases at J, with 6 bases between. This CDR3 comprises 15 residues. The CDR3 sequence: CASSYSVNSNQPQHF. The CDR3 DNA follows: TGTGCCAGCAGTTACTCCGTGAATAGCAATCAGCCCCAGCATTTT.

The CDR3 loop reads CASSVAGGSLAKNIQYF. DNA of the CDR3: TGTGCCAGCAGTGTGGCCGGGGGCAGTCTAGCCAAAAACATTCAGTACTTC. The chain combines TRBV28 with TRBJ2-4, with D perhaps TRBD1 or TRBD2 (6 bases each). Trimming took 5 bases from V and 0 from J, leaving 17 bases between them. CDR3 size: 17 residues. Per germline, CDR1 MDHEN and CDR2 SYDVKM.

V is TRBV5-1 and J is TRBJ2-1; D is uncertain. Looked up from germline, CDR1 is SGHRS and CDR2 is YFSETQ. Trimming took 4 bases from V and 7 from J, leaving 12 bases between them. This CDR3 is 13 amino acids long. This chain's CDR3 is CASSLPLENEQFF. The CDR3 DNA reads as TGCGCCAGCAGCCTCCCACTCGAGAATGAGCAGTTCTTC.

This clone was observed at least ten times. V gene TRBV2 combines with J gene TRBJ1-5, with unresolved D. CDR3 length: 15 residues. Trimming took off 3 bases at V and 3 bases at J, with 12 bases between the two ends. The germline V gene encodes CDR1 SNHLY and CDR2 FYNNEI. Here the CDR3 DNA reads TGTGCCAGCAGTGATTTTGGGCGGATCAATCAGCCCCAGCATTTT. This codes for CASSDFGRINQPQHF.

This clone was seen many times. The rearrangement uses TRBV28 and TRBJ2-1; 8 bases align to TRBD2. V lost 4 bases and J lost 4; bases outside the gene matches: 15. The CDR3 extends over 18 amino acids. In germline, CDR1 is MDHEN, CDR2 SYDVKM. The DNA of the CDR3 is TGTGCCAGCAGTTCACAACCCGCAGCGGGAGAGGGGTACAATGAGCAGTTCTTC. Amino acid sequence: CASSSQPAAGEGYNEQFF.

The chain recombines TRBV2 with TRBJ1-2, with 7 bases lining up with TRBD1. With 3 bases clipped from V and 2 bases from J, the junction kept 3 bases outside the gene matches. This CDR3 contains 14 residues. Germline CDR1 and CDR2: SNHLY and FYNNEI. The DNA for the CDR3 is TGTGCCAGCAGTGACAGGGGGGGCAACTATGGCTACACCTTC. Translation gives CASSDRGGNYGYTF.

This clone has only one observation. The V call is TRBV6-6, the J call TRBJ2-7; TRBD2 might be the D (5 bases). Germline loops: CDR1 MNHNY, CDR2 SVGAGI (reference sequence). CDR3 size: 12 residues. Trimming took 3 bases from V and 7 from J, leaving 10 bases between them. The CDR3 DNA follows: TGTGCCAGCAGTTATACCACGGGAGAGCAGTACTTC. Amino acid sequence: CASSYTTGEQYF.

This clone was counted a single time. V usage is TRBV28 and J usage is TRBJ2-3; the D call may be TRBD1 or TRBD2 (5 bases each). The germline V gene has CDR1 MDHEN and CDR2 SYDVKM. V lost 2 bases and J lost 6, with 12 bases in between. CDR3 length equals 14 residues. CDR3 in amino acids: CASSLTPGQDTQYF. As DNA, the CDR3 is TGTGCCAGCAGTTTAACCCCGGGGCAGGATACGCAGTATTTT.

The chain combines TRBV5-1 with TRBJ2-3; 10 bases fit TRBD2. Germline V gene sequence: CDR1 SGHRS, CDR2 YFSETQ. This CDR3 spans 15 amino acids. The V and J ends lost 2 bases and 5 bases, in that order; junction bases with no gene match: 5. The CDR3 DNA follows: TGCGCCAGCAGCTTCGGACTAGCGGATGGAGATACGCAGTATTTT. It translates to CASSFGLADGDTQYF.

About this clone: The CDR3 end shows no conserved phenylalanine or tryptophan, and so a read error is likely. No DNA is shown, since the ends of the CDR3 on it are uncertain; the CDR3 is the one TCRdb lists. V and J are TRBV28 and TRBJ1-1; TRBD1, the table's D call, lacks a check against the DNA. From germline, CDR1 is MDHEN and CDR2 SYDVKM. The CDR3 is made up of 16 amino acids, end residues included. The CDR3 protein is CASSSSRGDKNTEASL.